The 18 T cell receptor beta chains below all came from one sample that was sequenced in a study of T cells in Graves' hyperthyroidism and ophthalmopathy. Authors of the study amplified TCR beta CDR3 regions from RNA transcripts. Researchers ran a first-round RT-PCR on the TCR CDR3 using the HTBI primer set. MiXCR, run by TCRdb on the multiplex PCR reads, gives a single entry per CDR3 protein. This table holds a few hundred thousand distinct CDR3 sequences, 16% found once. Specimen: blood. The receptors come from a woman aged 25 to 45 with Graves' ophthalmopathy.

This clonotype was counted many times. The chain employs TRBV28 and TRBJ2-7; perhaps D is TRBD1 or TRBD2 (6 bases each). V dropped 7 bases and J dropped 2 bases, with 12 bases sitting between them. The CDR3 totals 13 residues. The germline CDR1 and CDR2 sequences are MDHEN and SYDVKM. For the CDR3, the DNA is TGTGCCAGCACCCCGGAGGGGGCCTACGAGCAGTACTTC. Its translation is CASTPEGAYEQYF.

The chain couples TRBV2 to TRBJ2-6; D gene uncertain. Germline-derived CDR1 and CDR2 are SNHLY and FYNNEI. The CDR3 loop spans 16 amino acids. The V and J ends lost 6 bases and 0 bases respectively, with 12 bases between them. CDR3 sequence (DNA): TGTGCCAGCAGGGGCCCCACGGGCTCTGGGGCCAACGTCCTGACTTTC. Protein sequence: CASRGPTGSGANVLTF.

This clonotype was observed many times. The CDR3: CAWSAGGGNQPQHF. Written as DNA, the CDR3 is TGTGCCTGGAGTGCTGGGGGGGGAAATCAGCCCCAGCATTTT. V usage is TRBV30 and J usage is TRBJ1-5; the D gene is possibly TRBD1 (5 bases). The CDR3 has 14 residues. The V and J ends lost 1 base and 4 bases respectively, with 11 bases between them. CDR1 and CDR2 from the germline V gene are GTSNPN and SVGIG (reference sequence).

This clonotype was recorded a few times. The rearrangement uses TRBV5-8 and TRBJ2-7; 10 bases match TRBD2. CDR3 length equals 17 residues. CDR1 and CDR2 from the germline V gene are SGHTS and YDEGEE. Trimming took 4 bases from V and 2 from J; bases not matched to a gene: 12. The CDR3 spells CASSLRASGSSAYEQYF. In DNA, the CDR3 is TGTGCCAGCAGCCTTAGGGCTAGCGGGAGTTCCGCCTACGAGCAGTACTTC.

This clonotype appeared many times. The rearrangement links TRBV2 to TRBJ1-5; the match to TRBD1 covers 9 bases. CDR3 size: 15 residues. Trimming removed 6 bases from V and 4 bases from J; junction bases left unmatched: 7. CDR1 and CDR2 (germline): SNHLY, FYNNEI. The CDR3 DNA is TGTGCCAGCAGCCCGGACAGGGGCCTAAATCAGCCCCAGCATTTT. Translated: CASSPDRGLNQPQHF.

This clonotype was seen repeatedly, ten times or more. In DNA form, the CDR3 reads TGTGCCAGCAGCTTTCGGGGTTATGGGAACACTGAAGCTTTCTTT. Translating it yields CASSFRGYGNTEAFF. This chain connects TRBV13 to TRBJ1-1, with D hard to call. Trimming shortened V by 3 bases and J by 1 base, and 12 bases separated the two germline ends. CDR1 and CDR2 from the germline V gene are PRHDT and FYEKMQ (reference sequence). This CDR3 has 15 amino acids.

This clonotype was recorded a few times. This chain uses TRBV7-2 with TRBJ2-7; TRBD2 aligns across 7 bases. The CDR3 runs to 16 residues. The germline V gene has CDR1 SGHTA and CDR2 FQGNSA. The trim removed 1 base at V and 7 bases at J, leaving 13 bases unmatched. CDR3 protein: CASSLVGRAGRGEQYF. The CDR3 DNA reads as TGTGCCAGCAGCTTAGTTGGGAGGGCAGGGAGAGGGGAGCAGTACTTC.

This clonotype was seen a handful of times. The rearrangement uses TRBV5-4 and TRBJ2-3; 8 bases match TRBD2. V trimming: 4 bases; J trimming: 2 bases; junction bases outside the gene matches: 9. This CDR3 has 16 amino acids. Germline CDR1 SGHNT, CDR2 YYREEE (reference sequence). The CDR3 is CASSITSGLHTDTQYF. The DNA for the CDR3 is TGTGCCAGCAGCATAACTAGCGGTCTTCACACAGATACGCAGTATTTT.

This clonotype was observed many times. This chain links TRBV2 with TRBJ1-4; D call uncertain. Per the germline V gene, CDR1 is SNHLY and CDR2 is FYNNEI. Trimming stripped 4 bases from V and 10 bases from J, with 13 bases between. The CDR3 is 13 residues long. CDR3 bases: TGTGCCAGCAGTGTCGGATCGAGTGGAAAACTGTTTTTT. This translates into CASSVGSSGKLFF.

This clonotype came up a few times. The chain has TRBV28 and TRBJ1-4; tentative D call: TRBD1 (5 bases). The CDR3 has 13 amino acids. The V and J ends lost 8 bases and 6 bases respectively, with 13 bases between them. The germline gives CDR1 MDHEN, CDR2 SYDVKM. CDR3 sequence reads: CASRRSGDEKLFF. The DNA for the CDR3 is TGTGCCAGCCGCCGTTCGGGGGATGAAAAACTGTTTTTT. Complete variable domain (other parts from reference TRBV28 and TRBJ1-4): DVKVTQSSRYLVKRTGEKVFLECVQDMDHENMFWYRQDPGLGLRLIYFSYDVKMKEKGDIPEGYSVSREKKERFSLILESASTNQTSMYLCASRRSGDEKLFFGSGTQLSVL.

The CDR3 reads CASSRVQEAYEQYF. CDR3 sequence (DNA): TGTGCCAGCAGCCGTGTCCAGGAGGCCTACGAGCAGTACTTC. The chain employs TRBV7-6 and TRBJ2-7; D is possibly TRBD2 (5 bases). Germline loops: CDR1 SGHVS, CDR2 FNYEAQ. The CDR3 length is 14 residues. V was clipped by 5 bases and J by 2 bases, with 13 bases between them.

This clonotype appeared a few times. The gene calls are TRBV2 and TRBJ2-1; 7 bases line up with TRBD2. Germline V gene data show CDR1 as SNHLY and CDR2 as FYNNEI. This CDR3 has 12 amino acids. V lost 6 bases to trimming and J lost 8 bases; unmatched junction nucleotides: 4. The CDR3 is CASSRREYEQFF. The CDR3 DNA sequence: TGTGCCAGCAGCCGGCGGGAGTATGAGCAGTTCTTC.

This clonotype was recorded at least ten times. The gene calls are TRBV7-2 and TRBJ2-1; tentative D call: TRBD1 (6 bases). V was shortened by 3 bases and J by 7 bases, with 10 bases between the two germline ends. CDR1 and CDR2 from the germline V gene are SGHTA and FQGNSA. This CDR3 has 13 amino acids. CDR3 nucleotide sequence: TGTGCCAGCAGCTTCCGACAGGATAATGAGCAGTTCTTC. It translates to CASSFRQDNEQFF.

This clonotype was observed a few times. The V and J genes are TRBV28 and TRBJ2-7; tentative D call: TRBD1 (7 bases). Germline CDR1 MDHEN, CDR2 SYDVKM. Deletions cut 5 bases from V and 9 bases from J, with 23 bases between. CDR3 length equals 15 residues. Written as DNA, the CDR3 is TGTGCCAGCAGTCCGCCCGGAGGGGGCGCTTTTCGGCAGTACTTC. Its protein product is CASSPPGGGAFRQYF.

This clonotype was counted ten times or more. The chain combines TRBV28 with TRBJ2-3, with 8 bases identical to TRBD2. The CDR3 spans 13 residues. The germline gives CDR1 MDHEN, CDR2 SYDVKM. Trimming removed 7 bases from V and 3 bases from J; junction bases left unmatched: 3. CDR3 residues: CASKRERTDTQYF. DNA of the CDR3: TGTGCCAGCAAGCGGGAGAGAACAGATACGCAGTATTTT.

This clonotype was observed at least ten times. CDR3 nucleotide sequence: TGTGCCAGCAGCCCGTCCGGGACTAGCGCCCCAGATACGCAGTATTTT. Its protein is CASSPSGTSAPDTQYF. This sequence joins TRBV7-3 and TRBJ2-3; 10 nucleotides align to TRBD2. The CDR3 has 16 amino acids. CDR1 is SGHTA, CDR2 FQGTGA, per germline. With V trimmed by 5 bases and J by 4 bases, 9 bases remained unmatched.

The J gene is TRBJ2-7, the V gene TRBV5-4; D possibly corresponds to TRBD1 (5 bases). This CDR3 spans 14 amino acids. V shed 0 bases and J shed 6 bases, with 13 bases lying between them. CDR1 and CDR2 from the germline V gene are SGHNT and YYREEE (reference sequence). The CDR3 region is CASSLVNGAGEQYF. The CDR3 coding sequence is TGTGCCAGCAGCTTGGTAAATGGGGCTGGCGAGCAGTACTTC.

This clonotype was seen repeatedly, ten times or more. The chain carries TRBV20-1 and TRBJ2-5; TRBD2 matches at 8 bases. Losses at the gene ends were 3 bases for V and 7 bases for J; bases not matched to a gene: 7. The CDR3 spans 13 residues. Germline V gene sequence: CDR1 DFQATT, CDR2 SNEGSKA (reference sequence). The CDR3 loop reads CSASTAGGGTQYF. In DNA form, the CDR3 reads TGCAGTGCTAGTACCGCGGGAGGTGGGACCCAGTACTTC.